Following are 12 T cell receptor beta chains from one sample sequenced in a study of STAT5B mutations in CD4+ large granular lymphocyte leukemia. Profiled with immunoSEQ multiplex PCR; TCRdb holds only in-frame clones, not every one. The sample shows about 37,000 clones, around nine tenths of them seen only once. Input material: CD4+ T cells from blood buffy coats. These receptors all come from a human donor in good health.

The chain uses TRBV6-5 and TRBJ1-5, with TRBD1 matching over 8 bases. Germline CDR1 reads MNHEY; CDR2 reads SVGAGI. The CDR3 extends over 14 amino acids. V lost 6 bases and J lost 6; bases outside the gene matches: 7. The CDR3 nucleotides are TGTGCCAGCAGGCCACGACAGGGGACTCAGCCCCAGCATTTT. Its translation: CASRPRQGTQPQHF.

The chain couples TRBV7-3 to TRBJ2-1, with TRBD2 matching over 8 bases. Germline values: CDR1 SGHTA, CDR2 FQGTGA. V trimming: 5 bases; J trimming: 16 bases; junction bases outside the gene matches: 16. This CDR3 region has 14 residues. The CDR3 DNA follows: TGTGCCAGCAGCCCCATTGGCACTAGCGGACCGGAATTCTTC. Protein: CASSPIGTSGPEFF.

This clone has just one count. The chain couples TRBV28 to TRBJ1-2, with D possibly matching TRBD1 (6 bases). With 5 bases removed from V and 7 bases from J, the gap between germline ends came to 17 bases. In germline, CDR1 is MDHEN, CDR2 SYDVKM. The CDR3 loop spans 14 amino acids. The CDR3 is CASSLSHRAIGYTF. The CDR3 DNA reads TGTGCCAGCAGTCTATCTCACAGGGCTATTGGCTACACCTTC.

The rearrangement links TRBV7-3 to TRBJ2-1, with 7 nucleotides matching TRBD2. Trimming removed 4 bases from V and 9 bases from J; junction bases left unmatched: 12. Germline V gene data show CDR1 as SGHTA and CDR2 as FQGTGA. This CDR3 has 15 residues. CDR3 sequence (DNA): TGTGCCAGCAGCTCTCTGCCGGGCTGGGAGGGTGAGCAGTTCTTC. The encoded protein is CASSSLPGWEGEQFF.

This clone was picked up one time. The chain couples TRBV4-3 to TRBJ1-5, with a weak D call TRBD1 (5 bases). This CDR3 spans 15 amino acids. With 0 bases removed from V and 7 bases from J, the gap between germline ends came to 13 bases. CDR1 is LGHNA, CDR2 YSLEER, per germline. CDR3 DNA sequence: TGCGCCAGCAGCCAAGACCTAGGGGAGGAACAGCCCCAGCATTTT. It encodes CASSQDLGEEQPQHF.

This clone was observed a single time. The rearrangement joins TRBV9 to TRBJ1-2; D perhaps matches TRBD1 (6 bases). V lost 0 bases, J lost 6 bases, and 12 bases lay in between. Germline values: CDR1 SGDLS, CDR2 YYNGEE. The CDR3 covers 14 residues. The CDR3: CASSVGVGGDGYTF. CDR3 sequence (DNA): TGTGCCAGCAGCGTAGGAGTTGGGGGCGATGGCTACACCTTC.

V and J are TRBV10-2 and TRBJ1-5; maybe TRBD1 (6 bases). The V and J ends lost 6 bases and 6 bases respectively, with 12 bases between them. Germline-derived CDR1 and CDR2 are WSHSY and SAAADI. CDR3 length: 13 residues. CDR3 DNA: TGCGCCAGCAGCCTCGGACAGTCTCAGCCCCAGCATTTT. Residues: CASSLGQSQPQHF.

In the case of this clone: The junction shows a germline mismatch at one end, possibly a read error. This chain connects TRBV6-1 to TRBJ2-1; D might be TRBD1 or TRBD2, each matching 6 bases. Germline-derived CDR1 and CDR2 are MNHNS and SASEGT. The length of the CDR3 is 14 residues. CDR3 DNA: TGTGCCAGCAGAGAAGGGGGGCTCAACAATGAGCAGTTCTTC. Translation gives CASREGGLNNEQFF.

The chain uses TRBV4-3 and TRBJ2-2; TRBD2 matches at 9 bases. This CDR3 is 17 amino acids long. V shed 4 bases and J 1 base; nucleotides not matched to a gene: 7. Germline V gives CDR1 LGHNA, CDR2 YSLEER. CDR3 nucleotides: TGCGCCAGCAGCCCGGGGGGAGCGGGGGGGAACACCGGGGAGCTGTTTTTT. It yields the protein CASSPGGAGGNTGELFF.

The rearrangement uses TRBV19 and TRBJ2-5; 10 bases map to TRBD2. The junction had 9 bases not matched to a gene; V was cut back by 3 bases and J by 5 bases. Germline V CDR1 and CDR2: LNHDA, SQIVND (reference sequence). The CDR3 is made up of 16 amino acids. The CDR3 is CASSIGLAVVGETQYF. The CDR3 bases are TGTGCCAGTAGTATCGGACTAGCGGTCGTTGGGGAGACCCAGTACTTC.

V and J are TRBV28 and TRBJ2-7; D is uncertain. This CDR3 has 15 residues. Germline V lookup: CDR1 MDHEN, CDR2 SYDVKM. The V end lost 6 bases, the J end lost 3 bases, and 18 bases lay between the germline ends. The CDR3 DNA is TGTGCCAGCAGACCCGGCCCCCGGGTTGGCTACGAGCAGTACTTC. Encoded protein: CASRPGPRVGYEQYF.

The chain combines TRBV4-1 with TRBJ2-3, with D unclear. The CDR3 is 13 amino acids. Germline CDR1 reads MGHRA; CDR2 reads YSYEKL. Trimming pared 0 bases from V and 7 bases from J, leaving 8 bases between. As DNA, the CDR3 is TGCGCCAGCAGCCAAGAGTCTGGATATACGCAGTATTTT. This encodes CASSQESGYTQYF.